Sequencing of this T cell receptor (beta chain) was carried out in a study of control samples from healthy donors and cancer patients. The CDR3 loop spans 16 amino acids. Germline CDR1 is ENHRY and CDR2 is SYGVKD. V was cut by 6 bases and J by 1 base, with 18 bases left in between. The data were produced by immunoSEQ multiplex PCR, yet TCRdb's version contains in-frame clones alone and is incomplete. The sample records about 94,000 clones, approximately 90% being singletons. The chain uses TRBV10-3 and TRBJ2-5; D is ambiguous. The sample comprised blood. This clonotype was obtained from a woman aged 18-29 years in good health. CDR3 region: CAISLFYLLCQETQYF. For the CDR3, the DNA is TGTGCCATCAGCCTATTCTACCTTTTATGCCAAGAGACCCAGTACTTC.